These 24 T cell receptor beta chains were all obtained from the same sample, sequenced in a study of T-cell reconstitution after alpha-beta-depleted transplantation in children. Researchers prepared the TCRbeta library using unique molecular identifiers, the study reports. TCRdb called the PCR reads again in MiXCR, with one record for every CDR3 protein. The sample shows about 250,000 distinct CDR3 sequences, 20% to 30% of them seen only once. The material sequenced was PBMCs, mostly from graft donor cells, taken 360 days after TCRalphabeta/CD19-depleted stem cell transplant. The receptor source for this set is a female patient aged 2-15 years who had a stem cell transplant for congenital amegakaryocytic thrombocytopenia, so the T cells may come from the graft donor.

This clonotype was seen only a few times. The chain carries TRBV12-3 or TRBV12-4 and TRBJ1-2; D is possibly TRBD1 (6 bases). V lost 5 bases and J lost 1, with 14 bases in between. This CDR3 contains 15 residues. The CDR3 loop reads CASSTYRELNYGYTF. CDR3 coding DNA: TGTGCCAGCAGTACCTACAGGGAACTTAACTATGGCTACACCTTC.

This clonotype has more than one count but fewer than ten. The chain recombines TRBV6-2 or TRBV6-3 with TRBJ2-2, with 14 nucleotides matching TRBD2. Germline CDR1 MNHEY, CDR2 SVGEGT. The CDR3 runs 17 residues. V dropped 4 bases and J dropped 7; count of bases not matched to a gene: 8. CDR3 bases: TGTGCCAGCAGTTCTATGGGACTAGCGGGAGACCACGGGGAGCTGTTTTTT. Its protein product is CASSSMGLAGDHGELFF.

The chain carries TRBV20-1 and TRBJ1-3; perhaps TRBD1 as D (5 bases). CDR1 and CDR2 from the germline V gene are DFQATT and SNEGSKA (reference sequence). The length of the CDR3 is 14 residues. Trimming cost V 2 bases and J 4 bases, with 12 bases left between them. CDR3 loop: CSARTGGVGNTIYF. The CDR3 region has the DNA TGCAGTGCTAGAACGGGGGGAGTGGGAAACACCATATATTTT.

This clonotype was counted between two and nine times. This rearrangement joins TRBV10-3 to TRBJ2-1; no clear D gene. CDR3 length: 18 amino acids. Germline V CDR1 and CDR2: ENHRY, SYGVKD. The V end was cut by 4 bases, the J end by 8 bases, with 27 bases between. This chain's CDR3 is CAISVDRKTAIGFDEQFF. In nucleotides, the CDR3 is TGTGCCATCAGTGTCGATCGGAAGACGGCGATAGGGTTCGATGAGCAGTTCTTC.

This clonotype has only a few counts. The chain joins TRBV27 to TRBJ2-5, with a tentative D call TRBD1 (5 bases). Looked up from germline, CDR1 is MNHEY and CDR2 is SMNVEV (reference sequence). The CDR3 extends over 13 amino acids. Trimming pared 3 bases from V and 4 bases from J, leaving 9 bases between. The CDR3 is CASSFVQGETQYF. The CDR3 nucleotides are TGTGCCAGCAGTTTTGTTCAGGGAGAGACCCAGTACTTC.

The chain uses TRBV6-5 and TRBJ2-7; possibly TRBD1 or TRBD2 for D (5 bases each). Germline lookup yields CDR1 MNHEY and CDR2 SVGAGI. The V gene lost 4 bases and the J gene lost 11 bases, with 15 bases spanning the gap. The CDR3 runs 12 residues. The CDR3 protein is CASSSGTEQEYF. For the CDR3, the DNA is TGTGCCAGCAGTTCCGGGACGGAGCAGGAGTACTTC.

V usage is TRBV3-1 and J usage is TRBJ1-2; no firm D call. V was trimmed by 1 base and J by 4 bases, leaving 7 bases between them. Per germline, CDR1 LGHDT and CDR2 YNNKEL (reference sequence). This CDR3 has 13 residues. The CDR3 DNA is TGTGCCAGCAGCCAAGTCCAGAGCTATGGCTACACCTTC. Its translation is CASSQVQSYGYTF.

J is TRBJ2-2 and V is TRBV4-1; no firm D call. Germline CDR1 reads MGHRA; CDR2 reads YSYEKL. Trimming cost V 3 bases and J 4 bases, with 12 bases left between them. The CDR3 length is 15 residues. As DNA, the CDR3 is TGCGCCAGCAGCCACGTAGTTAGAGGCACCGGGGAGCTGTTTTTT. The encoded protein is CASSHVVRGTGELFF.

This clonotype was picked up one time. The gene calls are TRBV19 and TRBJ2-3; 11 bases are shared with TRBD2. The V gene's germline CDR1 is LNHDA and CDR2 SQIVND (reference sequence). The CDR3 consists of 17 residues. J was trimmed by 4 bases and V by 5 bases; bases with no gene match: 11. CDR3 in amino acids: CASSPRLAGRGADTQYF. CDR3 in DNA: TGTGCCAGTAGTCCCCGACTAGCGGGACGGGGGGCAGATACGCAGTATTTT.

The V and J genes are TRBV12-3 or TRBV12-4 and TRBJ1-5, with D perhaps matching TRBD1 (5 bases). V was pared by 6 bases and J by 8 bases, with 11 bases between. This CDR3 has 12 amino acids. The CDR3 nucleotides read TGTGCCAGCAGGAAAAGGGGCGAGCCCCAGCATTTT. Translation gives CASRKRGEPQHF.

This chain joins TRBV5-1 and TRBJ2-7; the D is unclear. The CDR3 is made up of 13 amino acids. Germline lookup yields CDR1 SGHRS and CDR2 YFSETQ. The V end was cut by 4 bases, the J end by 0 bases, with 8 bases between. The CDR3 bases are TGCGCCAGCAGCACCGACCCCTCCTACGAGCAGTACTTC. Translating it yields CASSTDPSYEQYF.

The chain is built from TRBV7-9 and TRBJ1-2; TRBD1 matches at 10 bases. Germline V gives CDR1 SEHNR, CDR2 FQNEAQ (reference sequence). The CDR3 covers 16 residues. Trimming at V came to 6 bases and at J to 0 bases, leaving 7 bases not matched to a gene. The CDR3: CASRGTGEPTNYGYTF. CDR3 sequence (DNA): TGTGCCAGCAGAGGGACAGGGGAACCAACTAACTATGGCTACACCTTC.

This chain uses TRBV25-1 with TRBJ2-1, with 10 bases matching TRBD2. V lost 5 bases to trimming and J lost 6 bases; unmatched junction nucleotides: 16. The V gene's germline CDR1 is MGHDK and CDR2 SYGVNS. The CDR3 spans 18 residues. The CDR3 is CASSKLTALAGPGNEQFF. The CDR3 region has the DNA TGTGCCAGCAGTAAACTCACGGCACTAGCGGGGCCGGGCAATGAGCAGTTCTTC.

The J gene is TRBJ2-1, the V gene TRBV5-1; 7 nucleotides line up with TRBD2. Germline assignment: CDR1 SGHRS and CDR2 YFSETQ. This CDR3 region has 15 residues. V trimming: 0 bases; J trimming: 6 bases; junction bases outside the gene matches: 6. The CDR3, as DNA: TGCGCCAGCAGCTTGGCTGGGACTACTTCCAATGAGCAGTTCTTC. Its translation is CASSLAGTTSNEQFF.

In this sample, this clonotype turned up a few times. The gene calls are TRBV20-1 and TRBJ2-1, with TRBD2 matching 12 bases. The V and J ends lost 3 bases and 4 bases, in that order; junction bases with no gene match: 4. Germline-derived CDR1 and CDR2 are DFQATT and SNEGSKA (reference sequence). The CDR3 sequence is 15 residues long. DNA for the CDR3: TGCAGTGCTAGGGATCTAGCGGGGGGGTACAATGAGCAGTTCTTC. It yields the protein CSARDLAGGYNEQFF.

The chain combines TRBV19 with TRBJ2-7; 9 bases agree with TRBD1. The CDR3 runs 14 residues. The junction had 4 bases not matched to a gene; V was cut back by 4 bases and J by 3 bases. The germline gives CDR1 LNHDA, CDR2 SQIVND (reference sequence). Written as DNA, the CDR3 is TGTGCCAGTAGTACCGGGACAGGGATCTACGAGCAGTACTTC. Protein: CASSTGTGIYEQYF.

V is TRBV24-1 and J is TRBJ2-5; 11 bases match TRBD2. The germline CDR1 and CDR2 sequences are KGHDR and SFDVKD. V trimming: 6 bases; J trimming: 6 bases; junction bases outside the gene matches: 5. The CDR3 sequence is 14 residues long. The CDR3 region has the DNA TGTGCCACCAGTCCCGGGACTAGCGGCAAGACCCAGTACTTC. Translating it yields CATSPGTSGKTQYF.

This clonotype was found a few times. The rearrangement joins TRBV12-3 or TRBV12-4 to TRBJ2-3; no firm D call. This CDR3 spans 16 amino acids. V was shortened by 7 bases and J by 2 bases, with 19 bases between the two germline ends. The CDR3 spells CASTNSRSPYTDTQYF. As DNA, the CDR3 is TGTGCCAGCACCAACTCGCGGAGCCCGTACACAGATACGCAGTATTTT.

The chain employs TRBV7-9 and TRBJ2-7; 8 bases are a match to TRBD1. The germline V gene encodes CDR1 SEHNR and CDR2 FQNEAQ (reference sequence). The CDR3 is made up of 15 amino acids. V trimming: 5 bases; J trimming: 3 bases; junction bases outside the gene matches: 9. The DNA for the CDR3 is TGTGCCAGCAGCAATTATAGGACAGGGAGCTACGAGCAGTACTTC. Translated, it gives CASSNYRTGSYEQYF. Full variable domain (remainder filled in from reference TRBV7-9 and TRBJ2-7): DTGVSQNPRHKITKRGQNVTFRCDPISEHNRLYWYRQTLGQGPEFLTYFQNEAQLEKSRLLSDRFSAERPKGSFSTLEIQRTEQGDSAMYLCASSNYRTGSYEQYFGPGTRLTVT.

The rearrangement joins TRBV6-1 to TRBJ1-4, with D possibly matching TRBD1 (5 bases). The CDR3 runs 14 residues. Germline CDR1 is MNHNS and CDR2 is SASEGT. Trimming took off 4 bases at V and 8 bases at J, with 14 bases between the two ends. As DNA, the CDR3 is TGTGCCAGCAGTGGCAGTCAGGGTAAAGAAAAACTGTTTTTT. Encoded protein: CASSGSQGKEKLFF.

The chain couples TRBV27 to TRBJ2-5, with unresolved D. This CDR3 has 14 amino acids. The germline gives CDR1 MNHEY, CDR2 SMNVEV (reference sequence). Trimming shortened V by 3 bases and J by 4 bases, and 12 bases separated the two germline ends. CDR3 sequence reads: CASSLSQRRETQYF. In nucleotides, the CDR3 is TGTGCCAGCAGTTTGTCTCAGAGGCGAGAGACCCAGTACTTC.

The V gene is TRBV3-1, the J gene TRBJ2-1, with 10 positions matching TRBD2. CDR3 length equals 16 residues. V gave up 1 base and J gave up 7 bases; unmatched junction bases: 7. Germline loops: CDR1 LGHDT, CDR2 YNNKEL (reference sequence). The CDR3, as DNA: TGTGCCAGCAGCCAAGTCAGGCTAGCGGGAGAAAATGAGCAGTTCTTC. It encodes CASSQVRLAGENEQFF.

The rearrangement links TRBV20-1 to TRBJ2-7; 10 positions match TRBD1. CDR1 is DFQATT and CDR2 is SNEGSKA in the germline V gene (reference sequence). The V and J ends lost 3 bases and 4 bases, in that order; junction bases with no gene match: 9. CDR3 length: 15 residues. CDR3 sequence reads: CSASPPPGQGYEQYF. The CDR3 bases are TGCAGTGCTAGCCCACCCCCGGGACAGGGGTACGAGCAGTACTTC.

In this sample, this clonotype turned up a few times. The chain recombines TRBV12-3 or TRBV12-4 with TRBJ2-3; D not certain. This CDR3 has 16 residues. Trimming left V 6 bases short and J 0 bases short, with 16 bases between. CDR3 protein: CASSPRNRRSTDTQYF. In nucleotides, the CDR3 is TGTGCCAGCAGCCCCCGTAACAGACGAAGCACAGATACGCAGTATTTT.